This record concerns one T cell receptor beta chain sequence. Measured with immunoSEQ multiplex PCR; TCRdb has only the in-frame clones, and not every one. This sample yields roughly 160,000 clones, of which more than 65% are seen a single time; about 1.9% belongs to the top ten. CDR1 LNHDA and CDR2 SQIVND come from the germline V gene (reference sequence). With 11 bases clipped from V and 4 bases from J, the junction kept 10 bases outside the gene matches. This CDR3 region has 14 residues. This sample stems from a study of cytotoxic CD8 clonotypes in ibrutinib-treated CLL. The chain combines TRBV19 with TRBJ1-2; 10 positions agree with TRBD1. This TCR was sampled from a human donor with chronic lymphocytic leukemia. The source material was PBMCs, sampled after 12 months of ibrutinib treatment. The CDR3 DNA is TGTGCCGCGAGCGGACAGGGGGAGCTCTATGGCTACACCTTC. Its protein product is CAASGQGELYGYTF.